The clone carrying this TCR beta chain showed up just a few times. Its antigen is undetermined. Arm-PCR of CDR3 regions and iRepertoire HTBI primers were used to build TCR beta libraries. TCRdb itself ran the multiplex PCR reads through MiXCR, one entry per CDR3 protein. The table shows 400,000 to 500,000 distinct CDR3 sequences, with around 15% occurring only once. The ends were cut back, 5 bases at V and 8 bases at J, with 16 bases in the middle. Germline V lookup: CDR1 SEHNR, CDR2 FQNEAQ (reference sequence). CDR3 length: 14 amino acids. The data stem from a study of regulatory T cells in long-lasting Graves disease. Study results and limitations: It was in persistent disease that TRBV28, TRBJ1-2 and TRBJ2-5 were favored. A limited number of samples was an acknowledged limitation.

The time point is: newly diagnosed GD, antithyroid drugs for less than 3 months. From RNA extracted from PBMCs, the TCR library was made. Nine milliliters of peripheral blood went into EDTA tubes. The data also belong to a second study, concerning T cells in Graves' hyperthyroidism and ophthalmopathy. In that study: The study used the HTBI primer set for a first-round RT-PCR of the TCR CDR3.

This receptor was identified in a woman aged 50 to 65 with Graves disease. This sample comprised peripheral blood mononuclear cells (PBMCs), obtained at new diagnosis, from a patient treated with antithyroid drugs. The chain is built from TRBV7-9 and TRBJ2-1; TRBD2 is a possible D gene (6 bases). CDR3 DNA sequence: TGTGCCAGCAGCCCCCGCCCTAGCGAGTATGAGCAGTTCTTC. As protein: CASSPRPSEYEQFF.